Below are 8 T cell receptor beta chains sequenced from a single sample in a study of cytomegalovirus exposure and HLA in healthy donors. Vbeta (60) and Jbeta (13) primers were used in the PCR. This table comes from immunoSEQ multiplex PCR, and its TCRdb copy is limited to in-frame clones, with some not included. The table has some 130,000 clones, roughly three quarters seen once. Sequencing was carried out using PBMCs. The receptors derive from a man aged 35 to 55 in good health and CMV-seronegative.

The chain joins TRBV27 to TRBJ2-7; D perhaps matches TRBD2 (5 bases). This CDR3 is 16 amino acids long. The V gene lost 6 bases and the J gene lost 0 bases, with 18 bases spanning the gap. Germline V gene data show CDR1 as MNHEY and CDR2 as SMNVEV (reference sequence). CDR3 protein: CASRFPYGESSYEQYF. For the CDR3, the DNA is TGTGCCAGCAGGTTCCCATACGGGGAAAGCTCCTACGAGCAGTACTTC.

This sequence joins TRBV9 and TRBJ2-3, with 10 bases that match TRBD1. Germline CDR1 reads SGDLS; CDR2 reads YYNGEE. The CDR3 loop spans 16 amino acids. Unmatched junction bases numbered 8, after V lost 4 bases and J lost 3 bases. The CDR3 DNA follows: TGTGCCAGCAGCCCCCCCGACAGGGGGCGGACAGATACGCAGTATTTT. Translating gives CASSPPDRGRTDTQYF.

The genes are TRBV6-5 and TRBJ2-1; 8 nucleotides match TRBD2. The CDR3 spans 15 residues. Germline CDR1 reads MNHEY; CDR2 reads SVGAGI. J was trimmed by 8 bases and V by 5 bases; bases with no gene match: 11. The CDR3: CASSLTGGPSDEQFF. The CDR3 nucleotides are TGTGCCAGCAGTCTAACGGGAGGGCCGTCGGATGAGCAGTTCTTC.

The gene calls are TRBV19 and TRBJ2-7; D not certain. This CDR3 spans 13 amino acids. The V gene's germline CDR1 is LNHDA and CDR2 SQIVND (reference sequence). The V end lost 3 bases, the J end lost 1 base, and 7 bases lay between the germline ends. CDR3 sequence reads: CASSIPESYEQYF. CDR3 in DNA: TGTGCCAGTAGTATCCCCGAGTCCTACGAGCAGTACTTC. The entire variable domain, with the rest obtained from reference TRBV19 and TRBJ2-7, is as follows: DGGITQSPKYLFRKEGQNVTLSCEQNLNHDAMYWYRQDPGQGLRLIYYSQIVNDFQKGDIAEGYSVSREKKESFPLTVTSAQKNPTAFYLCASSIPESYEQYFGPGTRLTVT.

This clone was picked up a small number of times. The chain recombines TRBV5-8 with TRBJ2-2; the match to TRBD2 covers 7 bases. Germline V gene sequence: CDR1 SGHTS, CDR2 YDEGEE. The CDR3 runs to 12 residues. The J segment lost 4 bases and the V segment lost 10 bases, leaving 4 bases of the junction unmatched. For the CDR3, the DNA is TGTGCCGAATGGGAGGGCACCGGGGAGCTGTTTTTT. Protein sequence: CAEWEGTGELFF.

The chain is built from TRBV15 and TRBJ1-2; D is unclear. Trimming took 5 bases from V and 6 from J, leaving 16 bases between them. The CDR3 is made up of 14 amino acids. The germline CDR1 and CDR2 sequences are LNHNV and YYDKDF (reference sequence). CDR3 in DNA: TGTGCCACCAGCCCTGGACCTCCCGGGGATGGCTACACCTTC. Protein product: CATSPGPPGDGYTF.

The J gene is TRBJ1-2, the V gene TRBV5-1; D is ambiguous. V was shortened by 3 bases and J by 5 bases, with 11 bases between the two germline ends. Germline V gene lookup returns CDR1 SGHRS and CDR2 YFSETQ. The CDR3 is 13 residues long. The CDR3 nucleotides read TGCGCCAGCAGCTCGGCAGGCCGATATGGCTACACCTTC. Protein sequence: CASSSAGRYGYTF.

This clone was observed once. The chain uses TRBV6-5 and TRBJ2-2, with 9 bases that match TRBD2. CDR3 length equals 15 residues. V lost 8 bases to trimming and J lost 7 bases; unmatched junction nucleotides: 11. Germline CDR1 is MNHEY and CDR2 is SVGAGI. The CDR3, as DNA: TGTGCCAGCGGGGAGCGGGGGGCGTACTTCGGGGAGCTGTTTTTT. The encoded protein is CASGERGAYFGELFF.